These T cell receptor beta chains were read from a single sample in a study of OX40 agonist ivuxolimab in advanced cancers. Only in-frame clones appear in the TCRdb table, and some are missing; sequencing was by immunoSEQ multiplex PCR. The repertoire has fewer than 90,000 clones, roughly 84% of them found once; the top ten carry just under 0.25%. The input for sequencing was CD4+ or CD8+ T cells sorted from blood, taken in a trial of the OX40 agonist ivuxolimab. Receptor source: an adult with an advanced solid tumor such as melanoma, head and neck, liver or kidney cancer. The CDR3 runs from the conserved cysteine through the conserved F or W. Each record gives: clone size, V gene, J gene, D gene, CDR3 DNA, CDR3 protein. D genes are given only for firm matches. A row's size may be missing; if present it is once, few, many or a size class.

clone_size: .; v_call: TRBV5-1; j_call: TRBJ1-4; d_call: .; cdr3_nt: TGCGCCAGCAGGCCATCCGGGACAACTAATGAAAAACTGTTTTTT; cdr3_aa: CASRPSGTTNEKLFF
clone_size: .; v_call: TRBV10-3; j_call: TRBJ1-1; d_call: .; cdr3_nt: TGTGCCATCAGTGGATTAGGGGAGACTGAAGCTTTCTTT; cdr3_aa: CAISGLGETEAFF
clone_size: .; v_call: TRBV18; j_call: TRBJ1-2; d_call: TRBD1; cdr3_nt: TGTGCCAGCTCACCACCTGGACAGGGGGGTAGGGCCAGGTCTGGCTACACCTTC; cdr3_aa: CASSPPGQGGRARSGYTF
clone_size: .; v_call: TRBV29-1; j_call: TRBJ2-3; d_call: TRBD2; cdr3_nt: TGCAGCGTTGGTGGAGGACTAGCGGGGCACACAGATACGCAGTATTTT; cdr3_aa: CSVGGGLAGHTDTQYF
clone_size: .; v_call: TRBV7-9; j_call: TRBJ1-2; d_call: .; cdr3_nt: TGTGCCAGCAGCTTAGAGGGGGAGAGGGGCTACACCTTC; cdr3_aa: CASSLEGERGYTF
clone_size: .; v_call: TRBV18; j_call: TRBJ1-3; d_call: .; cdr3_nt: TGTGCCAGCTCACCACCTGGGGCCGGAAACACCATATATTTT; cdr3_aa: CASSPPGAGNTIYF
clone_size: .; v_call: TRBV10-3; j_call: TRBJ2-5; d_call: .; cdr3_nt: TGTGCCATCAGTCAGGGTCATGGGGAGACCCAGTACTTC; cdr3_aa: CAISQGHGETQYF
clone_size: once; v_call: TRBV25-1; j_call: TRBJ1-1; d_call: .; cdr3_nt: TGTGCCAGCAGGGGGTATCTCACTGAAGCTTTCTTT; cdr3_aa: CASRGYLTEAFF
clone_size: once; v_call: TRBV5-4; j_call: TRBJ1-2; d_call: .; cdr3_nt: TGTGCCAGCAGCTTGTTGCGGGGCCTCGACTATGGCTACACCTTC; cdr3_aa: CASSLLRGLDYGYTF
clone_size: .; v_call: TRBV2; j_call: TRBJ2-1; d_call: .; cdr3_nt: TGTGCCAGCAGCCCTCGGACCCTTACAGGGATAGCCTACAATGAGCAGTTCTTC; cdr3_aa: CASSPRTLTGIAYNEQFF
clone_size: .; v_call: TRBV5-8; j_call: TRBJ2-1; d_call: .; cdr3_nt: TGTGCCAGCAGCTTGGGCGGGACAGTCTACAATGAGCAGTTCTTC; cdr3_aa: CASSLGGTVYNEQFF
clone_size: .; v_call: TRBV7-6; j_call: TRBJ2-2; d_call: TRBD2; cdr3_nt: TGTGCCAGCAGCTTAAGGTCGATAGCGGGAGGCAACACCGGGGAGCTGTTTTTT; cdr3_aa: CASSLRSIAGGNTGELFF
clone_size: .; v_call: TRBV29-1; j_call: TRBJ1-1; d_call: .; cdr3_nt: TGCAGCGTTACACAACCGGGAGACGAAGCTTTCTTT; cdr3_aa: CSVTQPGDEAFF
clone_size: .; v_call: TRBV10-1; j_call: TRBJ2-5; d_call: TRBD1; cdr3_nt: TGCGCCAGCAGCTACCTGCGGGACAGGGGGCTTGAGACCCAGTACTTC; cdr3_aa: CASSYLRDRGLETQYF
clone_size: .; v_call: TRBV6-5; j_call: TRBJ2-5; d_call: .; cdr3_nt: TGTGCCAGCAGCATCCTGGGCCCAAGGGAGACCCAGTACTTC; cdr3_aa: CASSILGPRETQYF
clone_size: .; v_call: TRBV9; j_call: TRBJ2-3; d_call: .; cdr3_nt: TGTGCCAGCAGCGTCAGAGCATCACACACAGATACGCAGTATTTT; cdr3_aa: CASSVRASHTDTQYF
clone_size: .; v_call: TRBV16; j_call: TRBJ2-7; d_call: .; cdr3_nt: TGTGCCAGCAGCCAATCGCCTGTTACAGGGAACGAGCAGTACTTC; cdr3_aa: CASSQSPVTGNEQYF
clone_size: .; v_call: TRBV18; j_call: TRBJ1-2; d_call: .; cdr3_nt: TGTGCCAGCCGCGATCGACAGGAGGGACCGTATGGCTACACCTTC; cdr3_aa: CASRDRQEGPYGYTF
clone_size: .; v_call: TRBV10-3; j_call: TRBJ1-2; d_call: TRBD1; cdr3_nt: TGTGCCATCAGTGAAGCTGAAGGACAGGGATATGGCTACACCTTC; cdr3_aa: CAISEAEGQGYGYTF
clone_size: few; v_call: TRBV5-5; j_call: TRBJ2-7; d_call: .; cdr3_nt: TGTGCCAGCAGCTTGGGGCCGAGAGGGTCCTACGAGCAGTACTTC; cdr3_aa: CASSLGPRGSYEQYF
clone_size: .; v_call: TRBV2; j_call: TRBJ2-3; d_call: .; cdr3_nt: TGTGCTTCGGGGGTTGGGGGCCCGGGAGATACGCAGTATTTT; cdr3_aa: CASGVGGPGDTQYF
clone_size: .; v_call: TRBV4-1; j_call: TRBJ1-2; d_call: .; cdr3_nt: TGCGCCAGCAGCCTACGAATCGAAGGCAACTATGGCTACACCTTC; cdr3_aa: CASSLRIEGNYGYTF
clone_size: .; v_call: TRBV2; j_call: TRBJ2-7; d_call: TRBD2; cdr3_nt: TGTGCCACCCGTGATAGCGGGATCCACGAGCAGTACTTC; cdr3_aa: CATRDSGIHEQYF
clone_size: .; v_call: TRBV18; j_call: TRBJ1-2; d_call: TRBD1; cdr3_nt: TGTGCCAGCTCACCTCATCCGGGACAGAGCAACTATGGCTACACCTTC; cdr3_aa: CASSPHPGQSNYGYTF
clone_size: .; v_call: TRBV19; j_call: TRBJ2-3; d_call: .; cdr3_nt: TGTGCCAGTAGTATTTCCCCGCGGGCAGATACGCAGTATTTT; cdr3_aa: CASSISPRADTQYF
clone_size: .; v_call: TRBV19; j_call: TRBJ1-2; d_call: TRBD1; cdr3_nt: TGTGCCAGTAGTATGGACAGGAGGGGTTATGGCTACACCTTC; cdr3_aa: CASSMDRRGYGYTF
clone_size: .; v_call: TRBV7-9; j_call: TRBJ1-2; d_call: TRBD1; cdr3_nt: TGTGCCAGCAGCTTGCTCCCGACAGGGGATATGGGCGGCTACACCTTC; cdr3_aa: CASSLLPTGDMGGYTF
clone_size: few; v_call: TRBV10-3; j_call: TRBJ1-5; d_call: .; cdr3_nt: TGTGCCATCAGTGAGGGGTACCAGCCCCAGCATTTT; cdr3_aa: CAISEGYQPQHF
clone_size: .; v_call: TRBV10-2; j_call: TRBJ1-3; d_call: .; cdr3_nt: TGCGCCAGCAGTGAGTCGAGTATGGGCTCTGGAAACACCATATATTTT; cdr3_aa: CASSESSMGSGNTIYF
clone_size: .; v_call: TRBV10-3; j_call: TRBJ2-2; d_call: .; cdr3_nt: TGTGCCACTATCAGGGGCGCGACCAACACCGGGGAGCTGTTTTTT; cdr3_aa: CATIRGATNTGELFF
clone_size: .; v_call: TRBV7-9; j_call: TRBJ2-7; d_call: TRBD1; cdr3_nt: TGTGCCAGCAGCCGGGACAGACAAGCCTACGAGCAGTACTTC; cdr3_aa: CASSRDRQAYEQYF
clone_size: .; v_call: TRBV7-2; j_call: TRBJ2-3; d_call: .; cdr3_nt: TGTGCCAGCAGCTTAGCCAGCGGGTACAATACGCAGTATTTT; cdr3_aa: CASSLASGYNTQYF
clone_size: .; v_call: TRBV6-1; j_call: TRBJ2-7; d_call: .; cdr3_nt: TGTGCCAGCAGCAGTCTCTACGAGCAGTACTTC; cdr3_aa: CASSSLYEQYF
clone_size: once; v_call: TRBV19; j_call: TRBJ1-5; d_call: .; cdr3_nt: TGTGCCAGTAGTGCAGAAACACGAATGGGTCAGCCCCAGCATTTT; cdr3_aa: CASSAETRMGQPQHF
clone_size: .; v_call: TRBV5-1; j_call: TRBJ1-2; d_call: .; cdr3_nt: TGCGCCAGCAGCTTCAACAGCCCGCCAACGGGGACCTATGGCTACACCTTC; cdr3_aa: CASSFNSPPTGTYGYTF
clone_size: .; v_call: TRBV12-5; j_call: TRBJ2-1; d_call: .; cdr3_nt: TGTGCTAGTGGTTTTGGGGGGACGGTTGGTGAGCAGTTCTTC; cdr3_aa: CASGFGGTVGEQFF
clone_size: .; v_call: TRBV18; j_call: TRBJ1-1; d_call: .; cdr3_nt: TGTGCCAGCTCACCAGATGGTGGGACTGAAGCTTTCTTT; cdr3_aa: CASSPDGGTEAFF
clone_size: .; v_call: TRBV5-1; j_call: TRBJ2-7; d_call: .; cdr3_nt: TGCGCCAGCAGCTTTAGCGAGATCTCCTACGAGCAGTACTTC; cdr3_aa: CASSFSEISYEQYF
clone_size: once; v_call: TRBV10-3; j_call: TRBJ1-1; d_call: .; cdr3_nt: TGTGCCATCGCCCCTGCTGGGGGGCTCACTGAAGCTTTCTTT; cdr3_aa: CAIAPAGGLTEAFF
clone_size: .; v_call: TRBV19; j_call: TRBJ1-3; d_call: .; cdr3_nt: TGTGCCAGTAGTATAAATGATTTGCGTGGAAACACCATATATTTT; cdr3_aa: CASSINDLRGNTIYF
clone_size: .; v_call: TRBV6-5; j_call: TRBJ2-1; d_call: .; cdr3_nt: TGTGCCAGCAGTTACTCGCGGGGCGCAAACAATGAGCAGTTCTTC; cdr3_aa: CASSYSRGANNEQFF
clone_size: .; v_call: TRBV5-8; j_call: TRBJ2-1; d_call: TRBD2; cdr3_nt: TGTGCCAGCAGCTTAGGACTAGCGGGCGTAATCACCTACAATGAGCAGTTCTTC; cdr3_aa: CASSLGLAGVITYNEQFF
clone_size: .; v_call: TRBV28; j_call: TRBJ2-7; d_call: .; cdr3_nt: TGTGCCACCAATACCTTCGGGAGCGTGGGGTTGGGCTCCTACGAGCAGTACTTC; cdr3_aa: CATNTFGSVGLGSYEQYF
clone_size: .; v_call: TRBV15; j_call: TRBJ2-2; d_call: .; cdr3_nt: TGTGCCACCAGCAGTGGGGGTTACACCGGGGAGCTGTTTTTT; cdr3_aa: CATSSGGYTGELFF
clone_size: .; v_call: TRBV5-8; j_call: TRBJ2-7; d_call: .; cdr3_nt: TGTGCCAGCAGCTTGTCGACCAGGGAGGTATACGAGCAGTACTTC; cdr3_aa: CASSLSTREVYEQYF
clone_size: .; v_call: TRBV6-6; j_call: TRBJ2-7; d_call: .; cdr3_nt: TGTGCCAGCAGTTGGACGGTCTCTAACGAGCAGTACTTC; cdr3_aa: CASSWTVSNEQYF
clone_size: once; v_call: TRBV19; j_call: TRBJ1-5; d_call: TRBD1; cdr3_nt: TGTGCCAGTAGTACACAGGGACAGGGGAACAATCAGCCCCAGCATTTT; cdr3_aa: CASSTQGQGNNQPQHF
clone_size: .; v_call: TRBV7-2; j_call: TRBJ2-2; d_call: .; cdr3_nt: TGTGCCAGCAGAGCAGGGTCCCTGAACACCGGGGAGCTGTTTTTT; cdr3_aa: CASRAGSLNTGELFF